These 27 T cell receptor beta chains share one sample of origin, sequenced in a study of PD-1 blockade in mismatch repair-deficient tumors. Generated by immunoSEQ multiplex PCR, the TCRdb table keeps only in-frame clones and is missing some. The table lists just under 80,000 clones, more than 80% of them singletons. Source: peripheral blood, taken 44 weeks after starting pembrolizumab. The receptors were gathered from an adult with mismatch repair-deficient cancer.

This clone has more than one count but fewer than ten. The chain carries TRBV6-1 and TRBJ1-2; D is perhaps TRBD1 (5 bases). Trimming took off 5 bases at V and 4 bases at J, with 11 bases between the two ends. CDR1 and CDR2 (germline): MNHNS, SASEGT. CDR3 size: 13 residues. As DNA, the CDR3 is TGTGCCAGCAGTCAACGGGACTCCTATGGCTACACCTTC. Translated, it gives CASSQRDSYGYTF.

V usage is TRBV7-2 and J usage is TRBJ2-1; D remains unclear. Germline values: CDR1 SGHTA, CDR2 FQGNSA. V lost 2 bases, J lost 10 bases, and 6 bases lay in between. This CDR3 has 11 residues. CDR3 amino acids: CASSLRAEQFF. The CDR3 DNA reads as TGTGCCAGCAGCTTAAGAGCAGAGCAGTTCTTC.

The CDR3 coding sequence is TGTGCCAGCCGAGCGGGGAACGTTGGCACCGGGGAGCTGTTTTTT. It codes for CASRAGNVGTGELFF. The chain links TRBV5-4 to TRBJ2-2; 7 bases agree with TRBD2. Germline CDR1 reads SGHNT; CDR2 reads YYREEE (reference sequence). The V and J ends lost 7 bases and 4 bases, in that order; junction bases with no gene match: 10. The CDR3 is 15 residues long.

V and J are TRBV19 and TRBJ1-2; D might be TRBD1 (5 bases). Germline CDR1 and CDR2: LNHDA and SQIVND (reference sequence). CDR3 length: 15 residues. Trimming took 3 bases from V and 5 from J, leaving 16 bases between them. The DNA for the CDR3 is TGTGCCAGTAGTATGGCCCGGGACCGAGAGTATGGCTACACCTTC. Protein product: CASSMARDREYGYTF. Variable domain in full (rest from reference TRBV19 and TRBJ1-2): DGGITQSPKYLFRKEGQNVTLSCEQNLNHDAMYWYRQDPGQGLRLIYYSQIVNDFQKGDIAEGYSVSREKKESFPLTVTSAQKNPTAFYLCASSMARDREYGYTFGSGTRLTVV.

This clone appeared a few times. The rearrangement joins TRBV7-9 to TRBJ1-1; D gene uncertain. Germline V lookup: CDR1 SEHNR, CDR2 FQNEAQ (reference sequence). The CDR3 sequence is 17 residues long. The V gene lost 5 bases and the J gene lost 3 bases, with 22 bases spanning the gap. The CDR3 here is CASSHTWTGERDTEAFF. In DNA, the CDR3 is TGTGCCAGCAGCCACACATGGACGGGAGAGAGGGACACTGAAGCTTTCTTT.

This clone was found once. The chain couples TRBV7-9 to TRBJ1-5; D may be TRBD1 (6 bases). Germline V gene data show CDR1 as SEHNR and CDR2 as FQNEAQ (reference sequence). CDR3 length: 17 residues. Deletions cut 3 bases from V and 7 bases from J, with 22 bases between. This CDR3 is CASSLPWDGGAEQPQHF. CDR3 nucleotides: TGTGCCAGCAGCTTGCCCTGGGACGGGGGGGCTGAACAGCCCCAGCATTTT.

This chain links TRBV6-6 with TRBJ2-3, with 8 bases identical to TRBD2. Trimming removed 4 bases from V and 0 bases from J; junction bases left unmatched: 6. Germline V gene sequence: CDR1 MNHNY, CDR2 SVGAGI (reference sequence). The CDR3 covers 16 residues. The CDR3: CASSFPAGASTDTQYF. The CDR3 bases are TGTGCCAGCAGTTTCCCAGCGGGAGCGAGCACAGATACGCAGTATTTT.

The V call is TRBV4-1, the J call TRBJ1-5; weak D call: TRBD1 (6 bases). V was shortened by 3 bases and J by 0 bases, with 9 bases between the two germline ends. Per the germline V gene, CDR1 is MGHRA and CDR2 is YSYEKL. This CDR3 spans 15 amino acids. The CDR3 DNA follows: TGCGCCAGCAGCCAGGGACAAATTAGCAATCAGCCCCAGCATTTT. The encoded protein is CASSQGQISNQPQHF.

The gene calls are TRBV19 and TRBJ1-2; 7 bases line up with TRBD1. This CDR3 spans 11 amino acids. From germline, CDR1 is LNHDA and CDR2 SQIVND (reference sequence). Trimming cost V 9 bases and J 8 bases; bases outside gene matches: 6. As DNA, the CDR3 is TGTGCCAGCCAGGGGGGACGCGGCTACACCTTC. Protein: CASQGGRGYTF. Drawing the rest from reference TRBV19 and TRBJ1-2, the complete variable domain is DGGITQSPKYLFRKEGQNVTLSCEQNLNHDAMYWYRQDPGQGLRLIYYSQIVNDFQKGDIAEGYSVSREKKESFPLTVTSAQKNPTAFYLCASQGGRGYTFGSGTRLTVV.

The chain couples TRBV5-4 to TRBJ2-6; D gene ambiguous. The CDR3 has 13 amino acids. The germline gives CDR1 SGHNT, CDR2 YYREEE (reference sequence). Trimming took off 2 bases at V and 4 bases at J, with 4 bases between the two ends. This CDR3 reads CASSLKGANVLTF. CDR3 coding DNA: TGTGCCAGCAGCTTAAAAGGGGCCAACGTCCTGACTTTC.

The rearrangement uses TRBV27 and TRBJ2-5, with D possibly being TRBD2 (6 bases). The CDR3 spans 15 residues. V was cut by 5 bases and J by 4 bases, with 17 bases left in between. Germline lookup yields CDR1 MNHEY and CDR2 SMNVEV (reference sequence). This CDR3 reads CASSPLEGSGETQYF. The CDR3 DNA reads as TGTGCCAGCAGTCCCTTGGAGGGGTCGGGAGAGACCCAGTACTTC.

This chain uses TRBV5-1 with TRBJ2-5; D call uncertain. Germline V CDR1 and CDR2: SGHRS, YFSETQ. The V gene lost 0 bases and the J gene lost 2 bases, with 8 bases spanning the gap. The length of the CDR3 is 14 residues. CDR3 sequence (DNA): TGCGCCAGCAGCTTGGACACCGCGCAAGAGACCCAGTACTTC. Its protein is CASSLDTAQETQYF.

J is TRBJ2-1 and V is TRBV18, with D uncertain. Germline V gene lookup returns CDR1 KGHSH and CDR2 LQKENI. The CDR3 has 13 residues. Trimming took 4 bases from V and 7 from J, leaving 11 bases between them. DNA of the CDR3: TGTGCCAGCTCACGCGGAATGGAGAATGAGCAGTTCTTC. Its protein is CASSRGMENEQFF. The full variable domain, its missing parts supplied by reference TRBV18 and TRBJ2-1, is NAGVMQNPRHLVRRRGQEARLRCSPMKGHSHVYWYRQLPEEGLKFMVYLQKENIIDESGMPKERFSAEFPKEGPSILRIQQVVRGDSAAYFCASSRGMENEQFFGPGTRLTVL.

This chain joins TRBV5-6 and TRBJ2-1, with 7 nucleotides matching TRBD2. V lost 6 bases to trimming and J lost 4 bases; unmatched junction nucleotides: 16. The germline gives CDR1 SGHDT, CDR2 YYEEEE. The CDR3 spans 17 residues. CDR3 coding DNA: TGTGCCAGCAACGTTGAGGCGGGCGGGAGAAGGTACAATGAGCAGTTCTTC. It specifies CASNVEAGGRRYNEQFF. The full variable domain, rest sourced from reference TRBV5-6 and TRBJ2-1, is DAGVTQSPTHLIKTRGQQVTLRCSPKSGHDTVSWYQQALGQGPQFIFQYYEEEERQRGNFPDRFSGHQFPNYSSELNVNALLLGDSALYLCASNVEAGGRRYNEQFFGPGTRLTVL.

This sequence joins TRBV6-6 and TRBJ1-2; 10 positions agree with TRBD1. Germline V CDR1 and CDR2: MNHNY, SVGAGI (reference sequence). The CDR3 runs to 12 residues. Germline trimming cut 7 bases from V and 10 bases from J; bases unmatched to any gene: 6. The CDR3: CASTRDRGIYTF. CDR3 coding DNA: TGTGCCAGCACTCGGGACAGGGGTATCTACACCTTC.

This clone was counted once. Written as DNA, the CDR3 is TGTGCCAGCAGTGGGTTGACAGGGGGAGTTTTCGGGGAGCTGTTTTTT. This codes for CASSGLTGGVFGELFF. This chain joins TRBV2 and TRBJ2-2, with 9 nucleotides matching TRBD1. CDR3 length: 16 residues. Germline CDR1 SNHLY, CDR2 FYNNEI. V lost 4 bases to trimming and J lost 7 bases; unmatched junction nucleotides: 10.

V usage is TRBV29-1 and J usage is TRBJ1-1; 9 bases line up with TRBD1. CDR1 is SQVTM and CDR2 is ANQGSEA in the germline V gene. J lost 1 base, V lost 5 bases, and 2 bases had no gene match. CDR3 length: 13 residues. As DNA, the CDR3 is TGCAGCGTTTCGACAGGGGGGAACACTGAAGCTTTCTTT. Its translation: CSVSTGGNTEAFF.

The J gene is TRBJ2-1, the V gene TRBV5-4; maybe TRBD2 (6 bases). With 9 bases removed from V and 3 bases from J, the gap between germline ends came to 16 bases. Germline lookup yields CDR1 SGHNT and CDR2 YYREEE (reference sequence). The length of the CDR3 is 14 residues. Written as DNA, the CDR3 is TGTGCCACCGCCCGGGAGCGTATCTACAATGAGCAGTTCTTC. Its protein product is CATARERIYNEQFF.

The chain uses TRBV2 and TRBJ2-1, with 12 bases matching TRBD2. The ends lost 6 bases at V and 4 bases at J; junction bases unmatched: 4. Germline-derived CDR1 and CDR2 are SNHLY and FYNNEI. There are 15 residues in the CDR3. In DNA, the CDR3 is TGTGCCAGCAGCGGGACTAGCGGGCAGTACAATGAGCAGTTCTTC. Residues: CASSGTSGQYNEQFF.

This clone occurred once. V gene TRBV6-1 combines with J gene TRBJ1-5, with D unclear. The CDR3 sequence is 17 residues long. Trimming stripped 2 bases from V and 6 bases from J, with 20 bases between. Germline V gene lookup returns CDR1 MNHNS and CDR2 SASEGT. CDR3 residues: CASSEYHAGQVVQPQHF. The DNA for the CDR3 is TGTGCCAGCAGTGAATACCACGCGGGCCAGGTAGTTCAGCCCCAGCATTTT.

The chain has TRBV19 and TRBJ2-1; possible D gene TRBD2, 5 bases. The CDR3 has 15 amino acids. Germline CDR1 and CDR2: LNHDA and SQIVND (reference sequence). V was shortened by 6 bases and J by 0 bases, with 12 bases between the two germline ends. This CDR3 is CASRGGYSSYNEQFF. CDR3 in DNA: TGTGCCAGTAGAGGCGGGTACAGCTCCTACAATGAGCAGTTCTTC.

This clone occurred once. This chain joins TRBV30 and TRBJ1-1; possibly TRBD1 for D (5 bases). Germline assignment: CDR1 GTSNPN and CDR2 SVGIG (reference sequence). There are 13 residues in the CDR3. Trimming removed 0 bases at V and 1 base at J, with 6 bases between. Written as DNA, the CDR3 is TGTGCCTGGAGTGTTGGGGGGAACACTGAAGCTTTCTTT. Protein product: CAWSVGGNTEAFF.

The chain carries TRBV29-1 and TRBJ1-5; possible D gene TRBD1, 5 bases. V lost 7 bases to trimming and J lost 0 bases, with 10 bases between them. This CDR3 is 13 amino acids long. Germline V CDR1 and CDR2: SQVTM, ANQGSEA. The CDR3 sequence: CSAQGDSNQPQHF. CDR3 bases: TGCAGCGCCCAGGGTGATAGCAATCAGCCCCAGCATTTT. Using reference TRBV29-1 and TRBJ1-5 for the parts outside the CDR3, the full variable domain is SAVISQKPSRDICQRGTSLTIQCQVDSQVTMMFWYRQQPGQSLTLIATANQGSEATYESGFVIDKFPISRPNLTFSTLTVSNMSPEDSSIYLCSAQGDSNQPQHFGDGTRLSIL.

The CDR3 is CASSPALNGYTF. The CDR3 DNA is TGTGCCAGCAGCCCCGCCCTAAATGGCTACACCTTC. The chain uses TRBV7-2 and TRBJ1-2; D gene ambiguous. The CDR3 contains 12 residues. Germline V gene data show CDR1 as SGHTA and CDR2 as FQGNSA. The V gene lost 5 bases and the J gene lost 6 bases, with 10 bases spanning the gap.

The CDR3 sequence is CASSLGQGPNQPQHF. The CDR3 DNA reads as TGCGCCAGCAGTCTTGGACAGGGACCCAATCAGCCCCAGCATTTT. The rearrangement links TRBV10-2 to TRBJ1-5; 8 bases line up with TRBD1. J lost 3 bases, V lost 5 bases, and 6 bases had no gene match. The germline V gene encodes CDR1 WSHSY and CDR2 SAAADI. The CDR3 sequence is 15 residues long.

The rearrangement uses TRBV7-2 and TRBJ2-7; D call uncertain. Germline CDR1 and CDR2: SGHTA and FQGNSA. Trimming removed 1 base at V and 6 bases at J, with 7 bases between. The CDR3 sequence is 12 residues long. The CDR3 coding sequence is TGTGCCAGCAGCTTAGAGATCTCCGAGCAGTACTTC. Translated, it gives CASSLEISEQYF.

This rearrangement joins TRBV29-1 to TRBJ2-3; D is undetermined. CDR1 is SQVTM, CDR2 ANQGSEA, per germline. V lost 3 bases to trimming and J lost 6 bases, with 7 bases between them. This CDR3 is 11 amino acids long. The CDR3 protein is CSVDLGDTQYF. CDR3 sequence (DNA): TGCAGCGTTGATCTGGGGGATACGCAGTATTTT.